This T cell receptor beta chain comes out of a study of regulatory T cells in long-lasting Graves disease. Study results and caveats: There was favoring of TRBV28, TRBJ1-2 and TRBJ2-5 in persistent disease. The study examined only peripheral blood, not thyroid tissue.

CDR3 regions were amplified by Arm-PCR using iRepertoire HTBI primers to build TCR beta libraries. TCRdb independently ran MiXCR on the multiplex PCR reads; one entry per CDR3 protein. The sample contains hundreds of thousands of distinct CDR3 sequences, 15% to 20% of which appear only once. CDR1 is DFQATT, CDR2 SNEGSKA, per germline (reference sequence). V was clipped by 7 bases and J by 7 bases, with 16 bases between them. There are 12 residues in the CDR3. Of note for this clonotype: Its antigen is currently unknown.

Time point indicated: newly diagnosed GD, antithyroid drugs for less than 3 months. There was RNA extracted from PBMCs, and the TCR library was made from it. The guidelines of the American Thyroid Association were the basis for diagnosing Graves' disease. The data were also submitted as part of a second study, on T cells in Graves' hyperthyroidism and ophthalmopathy. That work adds: HTBI primers were used for first-round RT-PCR of the TCR CDR3.

This specimen was peripheral blood mononuclear cells (PBMCs), taken at new diagnosis, from a patient treated with antithyroid drugs. The chain couples TRBV20-1 to TRBJ1-1, with D perhaps TRBD1 (6 bases). This TCR derives from a middle-aged woman with Graves disease. CDR3 nucleotide sequence: TGCAGTGGATCGAGGGGGGAGGGTGAAGCTTTCTTT. Its translation is CSGSRGEGEAFF.